This paragraph covers one T cell receptor beta chain sequence. Its antigen is currently not known. Nothing much larger sits one base from this clone, and base qualities are not available. A case-control design nested within a healthcare worker cohort in London, UK, was used, with weekly nasopharyngeal swab PCR tests and blood sampling performed. Between 23 and 31 March 2020, the week of the UK lockdown, healthcare workers were enrolled and then followed up weekly for as long as 16 weeks. V was cut back by 4 bases and J by 5 bases, leaving a gap of 15 bases between them. The CDR3 measures 14 amino acids from cysteine to phenylalanine. The read is trimmed to its CDR3 DNA, 42 bases read in frame from base 1. According to the germline V gene, CDR1 reads KGHSH and CDR2 reads LQKENI. The sample comes from a study of early T cells in non-severe SARS-CoV-2 infection (dated by TCRdb to 2020 to 2023). In the study overall: Because TCR sequencing relied on bulk RNA taken from unsorted whole blood, pairing of alpha and beta chains was not possible. Overall study results and their limits: Matching against VDJdb was skewed toward anti-spike CD8 responses, likely underestimated virus-specific expansions, and missed private and CD4 specificities.

Libraries were prepared through 5' RACE. Instrument used: NextSeq 500. The TCR library protocol attached unique molecular identifiers to individual cDNA molecules to correct for sequencing error and PCR bias. Both TCR alpha and beta chains were sequenced, and tight co-correlation was observed between alpha and beta sequence abundances in each sample. The authors processed their data as follows. V gene, J gene and CDR3 annotation of TCR sequences was performed with Decombinator V4. TCRs were defined as expanded if a significant change between any two time points was detected under a Poisson model with p below 0.0001. TCR abundances were normalised to the total number of TCRs sequenced in each sample and reported as counts per million. TRAV1-2 paired with TRAJ12, TRAJ20 or TRAJ33 defined MAIT TCRs, while TRAV10 paired with TRAJ18 defined iNKT TCRs. VDJdb, accessed 1 November 2021, was searched for CMV, EBV and SARS-CoV-2 annotated TCRs, with TCRs annotated for multiple antigens excluded. Using fastp trimming at Q25 and MiXCR clonotype assembly, TCRdb reanalyzed the public sequencing data and kept in-frame beta chains. Here each entry gathers all rows of one CDR3 protein and keeps the most common genes and DNA. For this entry, the V and J calls and clone size follow TCRdb and not the study's own pipeline. Here the sample has approximately 100,000 distinct CDR3 sequences; 11% occur a single time. Roughly 5% of the sample rests with the top ten.

The receptor was isolated from an adult who was a healthcare worker with PCR-confirmed SARS-CoV-2 infection or an uninfected control (not recorded which). The sample comprised whole blood. This chain is built from TRBV18 and TRBJ2-7, with TRBD2 tentatively as D gene (5 bases match). The nucleotides are TGTGCCAGCTCACTAGACCGGGGTGTCAACGAGCAGTACTTC. This codes for CASSLDRGVNEQYF.